These 20 T cell receptor beta chains were all obtained from the same sample, sequenced in a study of OX40 agonist ivuxolimab in advanced cancers. Libraries were prepared by immunoSEQ multiplex PCR; TCRdb keeps only in-frame clonotypes and omits some of them. The sample lists tens of thousands of clones; 80% to 90% were seen once. The source was CD4+ or CD8+ T cells sorted from blood, collected in a trial of the OX40 agonist ivuxolimab. The receptors shown here come from an adult with an advanced solid tumor such as melanoma, head and neck, liver or kidney cancer.

This clone was observed a few times. The rearrangement joins TRBV19 to TRBJ1-5; TRBD1 matches 7 bases. The germline V gene has CDR1 LNHDA and CDR2 SQIVND (reference sequence). The CDR3 has 15 residues. V was pared by 8 bases and J by 4 bases, with 11 bases of the junction left unmatched. The CDR3 loop reads CASLPTGVDNQPQHF. The CDR3 bases are TGTGCCAGTCTACCAACAGGGGTCGATAATCAGCCCCAGCATTTT.

V gene TRBV2 combines with J gene TRBJ2-3, with TRBD2 as a possible D gene (6 bases). The CDR3 length is 12 residues. Germline V gene lookup returns CDR1 SNHLY and CDR2 FYNNEI. V lost 7 bases, J lost 4 bases, and 9 bases lay in between. The chain's CDR3 is CASKGLPDTQYF. DNA of the CDR3: TGTGCCAGCAAGGGACTCCCAGATACGCAGTATTTT.

V is TRBV7-6 and J is TRBJ2-7, with D maybe TRBD1 (6 bases). Trimming took off 1 base at V and 3 bases at J, with 13 bases between the two ends. CDR1 SGHVS and CDR2 FNYEAQ come from the germline V gene. The CDR3 spans 15 residues. CDR3 residues: CASSLEDRPHYEQYF. The CDR3 bases are TGTGCCAGCAGCTTAGAGGACAGACCCCACTACGAGCAGTACTTC.

The chain combines TRBV5-6 with TRBJ2-5; TRBD1 is a possible D gene (6 bases). The length of the CDR3 is 15 residues. V lost 0 bases to trimming and J lost 7 bases, with 16 bases between them. Germline CDR1 SGHDT, CDR2 YYEEEE. The CDR3 DNA sequence: TGTGCCAGCAGCTTGGAGGGTAGGGGGTCGGGGACCCAGTACTTC. It codes for CASSLEGRGSGTQYF.

The rearrangement uses TRBV5-1 and TRBJ1-1; 8 bases match TRBD1. Losses at the gene ends were 4 bases for V and 1 base for J; bases not matched to a gene: 6. The germline CDR1 and CDR2 sequences are SGHRS and YFSETQ. CDR3 size: 15 residues. This CDR3 is CASSPGDRGNTEAFF. CDR3 DNA sequence: TGCGCCAGCAGCCCCGGTGACAGGGGGAACACTGAAGCTTTCTTT.

The chain carries TRBV9 and TRBJ2-5; D is unresolved. The CDR3 has 15 amino acids. V dropped 1 base and J dropped 3 bases, with 13 bases sitting between them. Germline loops: CDR1 SGDLS, CDR2 YYNGEE. This chain's CDR3 is CASSVSQRGEETQYF. For the CDR3, the DNA is TGTGCCAGCAGCGTAAGTCAGAGAGGAGAAGAGACCCAGTACTTC. The full variable domain, completed using reference TRBV9 and TRBJ2-5, is DSGVTQTPKHLITATGQRVTLRCSPRSGDLSVYWYQQSLDQGLQFLIQYYNGEERAKGNILERFSAQQFPDLHSELNLSSLELGDSALYFCASSVSQRGEETQYFGPGTRLLVL.

The chain combines TRBV4-2 with TRBJ2-2, with a possible D match to TRBD2 (6 bases). Germline V gene sequence: CDR1 LGHNA, CDR2 YNFKEQ. The CDR3 length is 15 residues. V lost 1 base and J 2 bases, leaving 8 bases between the germline ends. The CDR3, as DNA: TGTGCCAGCAGCCAAGTGGGACTTAACACCGGGGAGCTGTTTTTT. Protein sequence: CASSQVGLNTGELFF.

This sequence joins TRBV5-8 and TRBJ2-1; the match to TRBD2 covers 7 bases. Trimming cost V 4 bases and J 2 bases; bases outside gene matches: 9. The CDR3 extends over 16 amino acids. Germline-derived CDR1 and CDR2 are SGHTS and YDEGEE. DNA for the CDR3: TGTGCCAGCAGCCCGGGTGTAGCGGGTCCCTACAATGAGCAGTTCTTC. This translates into CASSPGVAGPYNEQFF.

The V call is TRBV7-2, the J call TRBJ1-3, with D tentatively TRBD1 (5 bases). The CDR3 length is 17 residues. From germline, CDR1 is SGHTA and CDR2 FQGNSA. V lost 1 base and J lost 0, with 13 bases in between. The CDR3 DNA sequence: TGTGCCAGCAGCTTAGGGGGGAGTCGTTACTCTGGAAACACCATATATTTT. Its translation is CASSLGGSRYSGNTIYF.

The rearrangement uses TRBV5-1 and TRBJ2-1, with a weak D call TRBD1 (6 bases). Germline-derived CDR1 and CDR2 are SGHRS and YFSETQ. V gave up 4 bases and J gave up 8 bases, with 19 bases separating them. The CDR3 spans 15 residues. CDR3 bases: TGCGCCAGCAGCGGCGGCGCGACAGGTACTGATGAGCAGTTCTTC. Encoded protein: CASSGGATGTDEQFF.

This clone turned up a few times. The chain joins TRBV19 to TRBJ1-2; D gene ambiguous. The germline CDR1 and CDR2 sequences are LNHDA and SQIVND (reference sequence). Trimming shortened V by 6 bases and J by 3 bases, and 8 bases separated the two germline ends. CDR3 length equals 12 residues. The CDR3 reads CASRLDDYGYTF. The CDR3 DNA reads TGTGCCAGTAGGTTGGACGACTATGGCTACACCTTC.

In this sample, this clone turned up a few times. V and J are TRBV11-2 and TRBJ2-7; 9 bases are a match to TRBD2. This CDR3 is 14 amino acids long. Germline-derived CDR1 and CDR2 are SGHAT and FQNNGV. V lost 5 bases, J lost 3 bases, and 5 bases stayed unmatched. CDR3 DNA: TGTGCCAGCAGCCTACTAGCGGGTATCTACGAGCAGTACTTC. This codes for CASSLLAGIYEQYF.

This chain connects TRBV6-5 to TRBJ1-2; TRBD1 might be the D (5 bases). This CDR3 is 13 amino acids long. Germline V gives CDR1 MNHEY, CDR2 SVGAGI. Trimming removed 6 bases at V and 2 bases at J, with 10 bases between. The CDR3 is CASRRDENYGYTF. The CDR3 nucleotides are TGTGCCAGCAGAAGGGACGAGAACTATGGCTACACCTTC.

This sequence joins TRBV11-3 and TRBJ2-5; 7 bases match TRBD2. Trimming cost V 8 bases and J 5 bases; bases outside gene matches: 8. There are 13 residues in the CDR3. Per the germline V gene, CDR1 is SGHNT and CDR2 is YENEEA. CDR3 DNA: TGTGCCAGCTCTGCGGGAGAACGTGAGACCCAGTACTTC. Encoded protein: CASSAGERETQYF.

The V and J genes are TRBV6-5 and TRBJ1-5, with D possibly matching TRBD1 (5 bases). The CDR3 runs 15 residues. Germline V gene data show CDR1 as MNHEY and CDR2 as SVGAGI. V was trimmed by 6 bases and J by 1 base, leaving 13 bases between them. The CDR3 region is CASRGGKGSNQPQHF. The CDR3 DNA sequence: TGTGCCAGCAGGGGGGGAAAAGGGAGCAATCAGCCCCAGCATTTT.

The chain recombines TRBV30 with TRBJ1-4; D remains unclear. Germline values: CDR1 GTSNPN, CDR2 SVGIG (reference sequence). Trimming removed 0 bases at V and 3 bases at J, with 8 bases between. This CDR3 has 14 residues. The CDR3 is CAWSVRAANEKLFF. For the CDR3, the DNA is TGTGCCTGGAGTGTAAGGGCAGCTAATGAAAAACTGTTTTTT. The complete variable domain, with remaining parts taken from reference TRBV30 and TRBJ1-4, reads SQTIHQWPATLVQPVGSPLSLECTVEGTSNPNLYWYRQAAGRGLQLLFYSVGIGQISSEVPQNLSASRPQDRQFILSSKKLLLSDSGFYLCAWSVRAANEKLFFGSGTQLSVL.

This rearrangement joins TRBV29-1 to TRBJ1-2; tentative D call: TRBD1 (6 bases). With 8 bases removed from V and 7 bases from J, the gap between germline ends came to 20 bases. The length of the CDR3 is 13 residues. The germline gives CDR1 SQVTM, CDR2 ANQGSEA. CDR3 sequence: CSLRTAQEGGYTF. CDR3 bases: TGCAGCCTACGGACAGCGCAGGAGGGTGGCTACACCTTC.

V is TRBV28 and J is TRBJ1-2; no clear D. V gave up 8 bases and J gave up 4 bases, with 17 bases separating them. This CDR3 contains 14 residues. Germline V gene lookup returns CDR1 MDHEN and CDR2 SYDVKM. Here the CDR3 reads CASGEGRGSYGYTF. DNA for the CDR3: TGTGCCAGCGGGGAAGGGAGAGGGTCCTATGGCTACACCTTC.

The chain couples TRBV9 to TRBJ2-1; 10 bases are a match to TRBD1. Per germline, CDR1 SGDLS and CDR2 YYNGEE. V dropped 2 bases and J dropped 8; count of bases not matched to a gene: 7. The CDR3 extends over 15 amino acids. The CDR3 DNA reads as TGTGCCAGCAGCGTCGGAGGGACAGGGGACTATGAGCAGTTCTTC. Its translation is CASSVGGTGDYEQFF. The entire variable domain, with the rest obtained from reference TRBV9 and TRBJ2-1, is as follows: DSGVTQTPKHLITATGQRVTLRCSPRSGDLSVYWYQQSLDQGLQFLIQYYNGEERAKGNILERFSAQQFPDLHSELNLSSLELGDSALYFCASSVGGTGDYEQFFGPGTRLTVL.

The rearrangement joins TRBV5-1 to TRBJ2-6; 8 bases match TRBD1. The CDR3 spans 16 residues. The V segment lost 4 bases and the J segment 4 bases; nucleotides outside the gene matches: 7. Germline V lookup: CDR1 SGHRS, CDR2 YFSETQ. The DNA of the CDR3 is TGCGCCAGCAGCGTCCAGGGGGCGGGCGGGGCCAACGTCCTGACTTTC. It translates to CASSVQGAGGANVLTF.